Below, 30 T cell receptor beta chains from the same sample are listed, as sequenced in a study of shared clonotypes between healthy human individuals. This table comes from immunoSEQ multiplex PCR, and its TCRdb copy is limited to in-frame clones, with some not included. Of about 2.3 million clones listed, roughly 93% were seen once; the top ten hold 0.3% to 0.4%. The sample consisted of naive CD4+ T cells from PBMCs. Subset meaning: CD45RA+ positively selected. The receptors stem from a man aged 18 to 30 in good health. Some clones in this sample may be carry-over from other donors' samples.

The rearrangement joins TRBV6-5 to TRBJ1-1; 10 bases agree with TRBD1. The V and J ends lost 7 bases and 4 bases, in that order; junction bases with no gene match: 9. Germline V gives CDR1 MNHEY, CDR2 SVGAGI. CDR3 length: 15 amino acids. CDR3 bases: TGTGCCAGCAACCGACGACAGGGGGCGAGCACTGAAGCTTTCTTT. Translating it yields CASNRRQGASTEAFF.

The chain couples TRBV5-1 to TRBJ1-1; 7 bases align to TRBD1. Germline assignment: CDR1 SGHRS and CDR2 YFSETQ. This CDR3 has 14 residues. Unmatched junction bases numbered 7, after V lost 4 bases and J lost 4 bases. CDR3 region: CASSMGTVPTEAFF. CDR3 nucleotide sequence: TGCGCCAGCAGCATGGGGACAGTGCCCACTGAAGCTTTCTTT.

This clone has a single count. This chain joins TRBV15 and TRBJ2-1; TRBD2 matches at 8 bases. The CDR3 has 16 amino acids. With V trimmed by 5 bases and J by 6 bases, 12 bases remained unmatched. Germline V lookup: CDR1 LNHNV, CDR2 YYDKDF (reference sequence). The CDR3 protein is CATSPPGSGSGNEQFF. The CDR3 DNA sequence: TGTGCCACCAGCCCCCCGGGGAGCGGGAGCGGCAATGAGCAGTTCTTC.

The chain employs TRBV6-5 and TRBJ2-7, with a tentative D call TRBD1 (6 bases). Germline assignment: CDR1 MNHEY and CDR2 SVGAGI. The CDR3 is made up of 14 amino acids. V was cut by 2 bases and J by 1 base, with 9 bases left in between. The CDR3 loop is CASSYRDKSYEQYF. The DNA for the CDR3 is TGTGCCAGCAGTTACCGGGACAAGTCCTACGAGCAGTACTTC.

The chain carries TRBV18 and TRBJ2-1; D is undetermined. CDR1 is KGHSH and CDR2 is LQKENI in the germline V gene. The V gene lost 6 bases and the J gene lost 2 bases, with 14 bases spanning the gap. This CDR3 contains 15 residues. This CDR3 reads CASSSWTSPYNEQFF. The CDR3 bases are TGTGCCAGCTCCAGTTGGACCAGCCCCTACAATGAGCAGTTCTTC.

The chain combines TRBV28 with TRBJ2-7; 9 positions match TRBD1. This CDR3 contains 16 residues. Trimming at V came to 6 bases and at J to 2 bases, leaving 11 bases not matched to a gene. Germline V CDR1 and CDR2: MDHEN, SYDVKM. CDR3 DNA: TGTGCCAGCAGGTTCAGAACTGGGACAGGGACCTACGAGCAGTACTTC. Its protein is CASRFRTGTGTYEQYF.

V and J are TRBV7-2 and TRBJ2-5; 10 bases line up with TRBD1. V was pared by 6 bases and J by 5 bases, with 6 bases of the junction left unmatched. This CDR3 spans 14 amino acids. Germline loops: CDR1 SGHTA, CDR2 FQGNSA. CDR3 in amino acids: CASRVTGGEETQYF. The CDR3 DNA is TGTGCCAGCAGGGTGACAGGGGGCGAGGAGACCCAGTACTTC.

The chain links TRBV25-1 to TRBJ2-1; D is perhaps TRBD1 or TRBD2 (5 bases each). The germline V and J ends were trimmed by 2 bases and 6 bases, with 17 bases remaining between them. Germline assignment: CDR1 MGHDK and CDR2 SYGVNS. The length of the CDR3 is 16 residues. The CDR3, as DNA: TGTGCCAGCAGTGAAAGGGGAGCAATACGGGGCAATGAGCAGTTCTTC. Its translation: CASSERGAIRGNEQFF.

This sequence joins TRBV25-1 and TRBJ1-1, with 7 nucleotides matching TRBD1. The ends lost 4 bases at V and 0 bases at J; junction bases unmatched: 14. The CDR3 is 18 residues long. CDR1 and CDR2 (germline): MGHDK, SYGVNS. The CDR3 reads CASSVEDRTNWVNTEAFF. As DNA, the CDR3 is TGTGCCAGCAGTGTTGAGGACAGGACAAATTGGGTGAACACTGAAGCTTTCTTT.

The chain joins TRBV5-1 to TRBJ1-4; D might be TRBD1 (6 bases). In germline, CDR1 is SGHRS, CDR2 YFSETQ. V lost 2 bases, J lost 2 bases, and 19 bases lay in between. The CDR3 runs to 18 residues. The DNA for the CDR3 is TGCGCCAGCAGCTTAGAGAAGTATTGGGGGCTTACTAATGAAAAACTGTTTTTT. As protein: CASSLEKYWGLTNEKLFF.

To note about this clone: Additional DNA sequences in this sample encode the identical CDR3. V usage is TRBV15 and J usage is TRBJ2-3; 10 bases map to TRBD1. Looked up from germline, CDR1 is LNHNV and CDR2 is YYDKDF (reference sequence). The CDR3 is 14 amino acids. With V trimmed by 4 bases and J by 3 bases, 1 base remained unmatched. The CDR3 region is CATSTGQGTDTQYF. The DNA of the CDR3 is TGTGCCACCAGCACGGGACAGGGGACAGATACGCAGTATTTT. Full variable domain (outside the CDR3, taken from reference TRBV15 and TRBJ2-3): DAMVIQNPRYQVTQFGKPVTLSCSQTLNHNVMYWYQQKSSQAPKLLFHYYDKDFNNEADTPDNFQSRRPNTSFCFLDIRSPGLGDTAMYLCATSTGQGTDTQYFGPGTRLTVL.

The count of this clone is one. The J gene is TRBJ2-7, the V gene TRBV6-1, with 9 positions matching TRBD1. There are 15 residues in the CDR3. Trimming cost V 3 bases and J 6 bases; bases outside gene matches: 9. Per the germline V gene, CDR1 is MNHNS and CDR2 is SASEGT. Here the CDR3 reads CASSDMDRGPSEQYF. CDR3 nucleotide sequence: TGTGCCAGCAGTGATATGGACAGGGGTCCTTCCGAGCAGTACTTC.

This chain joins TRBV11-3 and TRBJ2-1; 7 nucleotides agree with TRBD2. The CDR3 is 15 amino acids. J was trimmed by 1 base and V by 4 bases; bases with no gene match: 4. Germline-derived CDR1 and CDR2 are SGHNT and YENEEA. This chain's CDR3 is CASSSPSGSYNEQFF. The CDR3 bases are TGTGCCAGCAGCTCTCCTAGCGGTTCCTACAATGAGCAGTTCTTC.

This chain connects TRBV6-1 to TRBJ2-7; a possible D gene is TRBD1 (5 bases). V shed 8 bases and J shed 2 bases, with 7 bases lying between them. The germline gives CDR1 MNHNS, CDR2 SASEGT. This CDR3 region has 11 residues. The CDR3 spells CASGATYEQYF. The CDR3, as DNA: TGTGCCAGCGGGGCGACCTACGAGCAGTACTTC.

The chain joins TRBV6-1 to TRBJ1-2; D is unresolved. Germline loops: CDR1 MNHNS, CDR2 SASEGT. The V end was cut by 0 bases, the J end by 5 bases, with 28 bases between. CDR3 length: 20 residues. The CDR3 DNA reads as TGTGCCAGCAGTGAAGCCAGGACGGGGTTTCCGACGGTACTTTTATATGGCTACACCTTC. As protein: CASSEARTGFPTVLLYGYTF.

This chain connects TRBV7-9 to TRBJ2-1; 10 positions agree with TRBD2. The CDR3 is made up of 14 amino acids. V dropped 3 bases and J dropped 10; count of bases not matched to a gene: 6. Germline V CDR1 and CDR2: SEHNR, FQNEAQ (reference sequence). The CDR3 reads CASSFGLAGVEQFF. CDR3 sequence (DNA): TGTGCCAGCAGCTTTGGGCTAGCGGGAGTGGAGCAGTTCTTC.

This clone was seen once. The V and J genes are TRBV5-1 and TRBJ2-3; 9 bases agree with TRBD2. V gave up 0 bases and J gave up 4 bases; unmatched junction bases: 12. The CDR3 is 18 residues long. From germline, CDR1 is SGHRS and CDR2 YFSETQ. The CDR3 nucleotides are TGCGCCAGCAGCTTGGCCGGGGCGGGAGGGCCTAACTCAGATACGCAGTATTTT. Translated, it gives CASSLAGAGGPNSDTQYF.

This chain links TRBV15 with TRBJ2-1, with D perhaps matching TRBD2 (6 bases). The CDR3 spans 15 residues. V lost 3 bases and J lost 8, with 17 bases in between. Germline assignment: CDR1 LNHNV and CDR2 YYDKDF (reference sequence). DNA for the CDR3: TGTGCCACCAGCAGTCTACCGGGAGCGAGGGATGAGCAGTTCTTC. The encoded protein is CATSSLPGARDEQFF.

The CDR3, as DNA: TGTGCCAGCAGCTTAGTTTCCAGTTACTACGAGCAGTACTTC. It yields the protein CASSLVSSYYEQYF. This chain connects TRBV11-1 to TRBJ2-7; no definite D call. The V and J ends lost 1 base and 3 bases respectively, with 10 bases between them. The CDR3 runs to 14 residues. In germline, CDR1 is SGHAT, CDR2 FQDESV (reference sequence).

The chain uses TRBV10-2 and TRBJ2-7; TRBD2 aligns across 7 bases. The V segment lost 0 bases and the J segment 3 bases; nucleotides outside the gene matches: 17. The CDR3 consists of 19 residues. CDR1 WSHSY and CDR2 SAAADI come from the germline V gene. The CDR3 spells CASSESEGGSISFVYEQYF. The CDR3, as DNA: TGCGCCAGCAGTGAGTCGGAGGGCGGGAGTATTTCATTTGTCTACGAGCAGTACTTC.

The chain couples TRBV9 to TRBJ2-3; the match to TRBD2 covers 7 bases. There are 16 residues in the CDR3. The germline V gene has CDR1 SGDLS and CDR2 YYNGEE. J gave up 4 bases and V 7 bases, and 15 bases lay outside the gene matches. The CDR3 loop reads CASGPRGGSVSDTQYF. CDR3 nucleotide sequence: TGTGCCAGCGGCCCTCGGGGCGGGAGCGTGTCAGATACGCAGTATTTT.

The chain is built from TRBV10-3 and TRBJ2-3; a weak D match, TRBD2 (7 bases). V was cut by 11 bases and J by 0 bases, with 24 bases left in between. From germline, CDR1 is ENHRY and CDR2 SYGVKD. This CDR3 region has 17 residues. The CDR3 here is CAASSGAGRLSTDTQYF. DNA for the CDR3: TGTGCCGCCAGTTCGGGGGCCGGGAGGTTAAGCACAGATACGCAGTATTTT.

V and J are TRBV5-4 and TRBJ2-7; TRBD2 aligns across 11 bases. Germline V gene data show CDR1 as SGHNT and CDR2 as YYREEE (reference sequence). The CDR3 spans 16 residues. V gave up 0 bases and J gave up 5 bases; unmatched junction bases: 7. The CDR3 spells CASSLARSGRAHEQYF. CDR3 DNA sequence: TGTGCCAGCAGCTTGGCACGTAGCGGGAGGGCCCACGAGCAGTACTTC.

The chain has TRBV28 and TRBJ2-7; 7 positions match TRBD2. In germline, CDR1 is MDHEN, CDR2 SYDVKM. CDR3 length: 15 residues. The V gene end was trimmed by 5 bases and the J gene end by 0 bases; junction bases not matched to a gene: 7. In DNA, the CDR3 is TGTGCCAGCAGTCCCTCGCGGGGGAGCTCCTACGAGCAGTACTTC. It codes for CASSPSRGSSYEQYF.

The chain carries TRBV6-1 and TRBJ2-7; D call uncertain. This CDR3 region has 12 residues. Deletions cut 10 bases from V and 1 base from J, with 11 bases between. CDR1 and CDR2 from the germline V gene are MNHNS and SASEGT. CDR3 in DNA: TGTGCCACCTCGTTAGGATCCTACGAGCAGTACTTC. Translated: CATSLGSYEQYF.

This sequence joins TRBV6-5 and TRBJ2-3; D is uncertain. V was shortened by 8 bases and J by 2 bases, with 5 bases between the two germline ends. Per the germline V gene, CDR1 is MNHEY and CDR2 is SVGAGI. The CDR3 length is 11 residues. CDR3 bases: TGTGCCAGCGGGTTCACAGATACGCAGTATTTT. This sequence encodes CASGFTDTQYF.

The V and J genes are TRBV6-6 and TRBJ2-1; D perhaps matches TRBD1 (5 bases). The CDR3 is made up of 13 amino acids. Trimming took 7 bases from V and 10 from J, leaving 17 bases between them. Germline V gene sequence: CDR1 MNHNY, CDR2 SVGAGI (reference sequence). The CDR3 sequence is CASTPTRKGEQFF. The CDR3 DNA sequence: TGTGCCAGCACCCCGACTCGGAAGGGGGAGCAGTTCTTC.

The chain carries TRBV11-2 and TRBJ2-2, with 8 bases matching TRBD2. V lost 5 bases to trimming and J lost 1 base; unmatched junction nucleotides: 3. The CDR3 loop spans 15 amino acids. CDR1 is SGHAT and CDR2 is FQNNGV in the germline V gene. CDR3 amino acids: CASSSLAGNTGELFF. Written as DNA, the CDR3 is TGTGCCAGCAGCAGCCTAGCGGGGAACACCGGGGAGCTGTTTTTT.

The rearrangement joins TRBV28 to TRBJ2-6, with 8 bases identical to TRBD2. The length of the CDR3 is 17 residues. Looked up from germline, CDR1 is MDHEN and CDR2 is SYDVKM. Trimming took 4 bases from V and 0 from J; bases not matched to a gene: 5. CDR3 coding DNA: TGTGCCAGCAGTTCCCCAGCGGGAGTCTCTGGGGCCAACGTCCTGACTTTC. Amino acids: CASSSPAGVSGANVLTF.

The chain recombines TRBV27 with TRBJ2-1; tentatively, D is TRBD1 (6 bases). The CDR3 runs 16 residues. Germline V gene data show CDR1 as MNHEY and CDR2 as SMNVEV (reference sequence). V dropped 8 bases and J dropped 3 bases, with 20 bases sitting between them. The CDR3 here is CASSRYEQGRYNEQFF. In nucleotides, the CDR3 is TGTGCCAGCTCCCGATATGAACAGGGCCGCTACAATGAGCAGTTCTTC.